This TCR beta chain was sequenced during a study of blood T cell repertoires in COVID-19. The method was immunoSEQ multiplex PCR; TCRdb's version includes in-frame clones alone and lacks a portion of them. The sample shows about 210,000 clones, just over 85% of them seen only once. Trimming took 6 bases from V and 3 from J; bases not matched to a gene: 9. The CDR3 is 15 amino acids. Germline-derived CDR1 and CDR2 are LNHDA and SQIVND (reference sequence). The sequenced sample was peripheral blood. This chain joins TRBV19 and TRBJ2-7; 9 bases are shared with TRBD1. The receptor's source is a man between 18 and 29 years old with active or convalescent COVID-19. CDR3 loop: CASRTSGTGFYEQYF. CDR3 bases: TGTGCCAGTAGGACATCCGGGACAGGGTTCTACGAGCAGTACTTC. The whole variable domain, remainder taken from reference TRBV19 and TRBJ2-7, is DGGITQSPKYLFRKEGQNVTLSCEQNLNHDAMYWYRQDPGQGLRLIYYSQIVNDFQKGDIAEGYSVSREKKESFPLTVTSAQKNPTAFYLCASRTSGTGFYEQYFGPGTRLTVT.